This TCR beta chain came from a study of blood T cell repertoires in COVID-19 (TCRdb year 2020). About the study as a whole: The collaborator samples originated in the United States, Italy and Spain and spanned the acute and convalescent phases of COVID-19. The prospective study material was composed of cDNA or gDNA derived from T cells, B-cell-depleted T cells, or PBMCs. The dataset comprised deeply sampled blood TCRbeta repertoires from subjects exposed to, actively infected with, or recovered from COVID-19. The repertoires were made available in a free public database intended to serve as a resource for research on the immune response to SARS-CoV-2. The samples were drawn from two sources: the first 160 participants of the ongoing ImmuneRACE study, and about 1,300 subjects contributed by 6 global collaborators. Sample metadata almost always included a de-identified subject ID, COVID-19 status, age in years and sex. Where HLA class I and class II types were available, the types were taken from metadata supplied by the sample provider, not from assay-based typing. The investigation overall reported the following: The amount of clinical and demographic metadata varied by source and participant and was provided uncurated.

TCRbeta CDR3 regions were amplified from genomic DNA using the immunoSEQ Assay, a bias-controlled multiplex PCR. Turning to the authors' computational methods: The number of nucleated cells in each sample was estimated from the amplification of reference gene primers within the assay. To quantify the absolute abundance of each unique TCRbeta CDR3 rearrangement, sequence reads were collapsed and filtered. For each sample, productive Simpson clonality was calculated by taking the square root of Simpson's diversity index across productive rearrangements. TCRdb holds this immuneACCESS table with in-frame rearrangements only. Some clones are missing; in checked studies, unresolved V genes explain under half, and the rest has no known cause. V, J and clone size were drawn from that table, and D and trimming were deduced from the DNA. This sample gives roughly 500,000 clones in total; roughly 89% of them show up just once. Of the sample, about 1% is held by the ten largest clones.

V and J are truncated by 8 bases and 0 bases respectively, leaving an intervening sequence of 10 bases. The CDR3 runs 14 residues from the cysteine to the phenylalanine. Only the CDR3 DNA stays, 42 bases, in frame from base 1. Looking up the germline V gene (reference sequence) yields CDR1 MNHEY and CDR2 SMNVEV. One collaborating source in Seattle enrolled patients while the patients were actively infected and followed the patients over time throughout the course of disease. Each collaborating institution followed its own protocols to collect whole blood in K2EDTA tubes. Collaborator samples were shipped for TCRbeta analysis as frozen whole blood, isolated PBMCs, or DNA extracted from either sample type. Concerning this clone itself: Its antigen remains undetermined. No base quality values were provided; no much bigger clone lies one nucleotide off.

This TCR came from a man aged 18 to 35 with COVID-19, enrolled during active disease. The sample comprised peripheral blood. This sequence uses TRBV27 and TRBJ2-2; the D gene is perhaps TRBD2, from 6 matching bases. The DNA sequence is as follows: TGTGCCAGCGGGCGGGGACCGAACACCGGGGAGCTGTTTTTT. Translation gives CASGRGPNTGELFF.